The 21 T cell receptor beta chains presented below share a single source sample, sequenced in a study of identical twins. TCRdb ran MiXCR on the 5' RACE reads and lists one entry per CDR3 protein. The data contain a few hundred thousand distinct CDR3 sequences, around a tenth of them seen just once; the ten biggest clones take up under 3.5%. These records were also assigned to another study, of yellow fever vaccine responses in identical twins.

Sample: PBMCs. The receptors originated from a woman under 30 in good health.

This clonotype was found many times. The chain joins TRBV3-1 to TRBJ2-1, with 9 nucleotides matching TRBD2. Germline V gene data show CDR1 as LGHDT and CDR2 as YNNKEL (reference sequence). J gave up 7 bases and V 1 base, and 5 bases lay outside the gene matches. The CDR3 length is 15 residues. CDR3 in DNA: TGTGCCAGCAGCCAAGGCGGGGGGGCGGGGAATGAGCAGTTCTTC. It specifies CASSQGGGAGNEQFF.

This clonotype was picked up many times. The chain joins TRBV4-3 to TRBJ2-2; TRBD1 matches at 9 bases. The CDR3 spans 17 residues. J lost 4 bases, V lost 0 bases, and 6 bases had no gene match. The germline V gene has CDR1 LGHNA and CDR2 YSLEER. The CDR3: CASSQEAGQGPTGELFF. The CDR3 bases are TGCGCCAGCAGCCAAGAAGCGGGACAGGGACCCACCGGGGAGCTGTTTTTT.

This clonotype was counted ten times or more. V and J are TRBV15 and TRBJ2-5; D is possibly TRBD2 (6 bases). Germline CDR1 LNHNV, CDR2 YYDKDF (reference sequence). V lost 3 bases to trimming and J lost 11 bases, with 13 bases between them. The CDR3 spans 12 residues. This CDR3 is CATSRSSDQQYF. As DNA, the CDR3 is TGTGCCACCAGCAGGTCTAGCGATCAACAGTACTTC. The variable domain in full, with the rest retrieved from reference TRBV15 and TRBJ2-5, is DAMVIQNPRYQVTQFGKPVTLSCSQTLNHNVMYWYQQKSSQAPKLLFHYYDKDFNNEADTPDNFQSRRPNTSFCFLDIRSPGLGDTAMYLCATSRSSDQQYFGPGTRLLVL.

This clonotype has a count of ten or more. The chain is built from TRBV12-3 or TRBV12-4 and TRBJ1-4; no clear D. This CDR3 spans 12 amino acids. V was pared by 6 bases and J by 8 bases, with 10 bases between. The CDR3 loop is CASSPWREKLFF. The CDR3 DNA follows: TGTGCCAGCAGCCCCTGGAGGGAAAAACTGTTTTTT.

This clonotype was counted many times. The chain links TRBV28 to TRBJ2-7; D is perhaps TRBD1 (5 bases). This CDR3 region has 14 residues. CDR1 is MDHEN and CDR2 is SYDVKM in the germline V gene. Trimming removed 6 bases at V and 0 bases at J, with 12 bases between. CDR3 coding DNA: TGTGCCAGCAGACCATCCCAGGGCTCCTACGAGCAGTACTTC. This translates into CASRPSQGSYEQYF.

The J gene is TRBJ2-3, the V gene TRBV20-1, with 8 bases fitting TRBD2. The CDR3 consists of 15 residues. Losses at the gene ends were 5 bases for V and 4 bases for J; bases not matched to a gene: 11. Germline values: CDR1 DFQATT, CDR2 SNEGSKA (reference sequence). The CDR3 region has the DNA TGCAGTGCTCGACAACCTAACGGGGGGGCAGATACGCAGTATTTT. Residues: CSARQPNGGADTQYF.

This clonotype was recorded many times. V gene TRBV12-3 or TRBV12-4 combines with J gene TRBJ2-5; D unclear. There are 10 residues in the CDR3. V was shortened by 3 bases and J by 5 bases, with 1 base between the two germline ends. The CDR3 nucleotides are TGTGCCAGCAGTTTGGAGACCCAGTACTTC. It specifies CASSLETQYF.

V and J are TRBV28 and TRBJ2-7; TRBD2 matches at 8 bases. CDR3 length equals 15 residues. The germline CDR1 and CDR2 sequences are MDHEN and SYDVKM. The junction had 7 bases not matched to a gene; V was cut back by 5 bases and J by 1 base. Here the CDR3 DNA reads TGTGCCAGCAGTCCCCGGGGGGGGGCTTCCTACGAGCAGTACTTC. It specifies CASSPRGGASYEQYF.

V and J are TRBV7-2 and TRBJ2-3; 8 nucleotides match TRBD2. Germline V gene data show CDR1 as SGHTA and CDR2 as FQGNSA. The CDR3 contains 15 residues. V gave up 5 bases and J gave up 3 bases; unmatched junction bases: 7. CDR3 region: CASSIRGGPTDTQYF. The CDR3 nucleotides read TGTGCCAGCAGCATTCGCGGGGGGCCTACAGATACGCAGTATTTT. The full variable domain, in which reference TRBV7-2 and TRBJ2-3 provide the parts outside the CDR3, is GAGVSQSPSNKVTEKGKDVELRCDPISGHTALYWYRQSLGQGLEFLIYFQGNSAPDKSGLPSDRFSAERTGGSVSTLTIQRTQQEDSAVYLCASSIRGGPTDTQYFGPGTRLTVL.

The chain employs TRBV10-3 and TRBJ2-3; D is uncertain. The CDR3 has 15 amino acids. In germline, CDR1 is ENHRY, CDR2 SYGVKD. With 3 bases removed from V and 6 bases from J, the gap between germline ends came to 16 bases. Here the CDR3 DNA reads TGTGCCATCAGTGACTCCCTCGGAGTGCCGGATACGCAGTATTTT. Translation gives CAISDSLGVPDTQYF.

At least ten counts were recorded for this clonotype. This rearrangement joins TRBV5-1 to TRBJ1-6, with D unresolved. The germline CDR1 and CDR2 sequences are SGHRS and YFSETQ. With 1 base removed from V and 5 bases from J, the gap between germline ends came to 7 bases. The CDR3 has 14 amino acids. CDR3 amino acids: CASSLSGDNSPLHF. The DNA for the CDR3 is TGCGCCAGCAGCTTGTCTGGGGATAATTCACCCCTCCACTTT. Variable domain in full (rest from reference TRBV5-1 and TRBJ1-6): KAGVTQTPRYLIKTRGQQVTLSCSPISGHRSVSWYQQTPGQGLQFLFEYFSETQRNKGNFPGRFSGRQFSNSRSEMNVSTLELGDSALYLCASSLSGDNSPLHFGNGTRLTVT.

A note on this clonotype: An end of the junction differs from the germline gene, which may be a read error. The V gene is TRBV7-7, the J gene TRBJ2-5, with D hard to call. Germline CDR1 SSHAT, CDR2 FNYEAQ (reference sequence). The CDR3 is 14 amino acids. DNA of the CDR3: TGTGCTAGCAGCTTAGTTGTGTCCCAAGAGACCCAGTACTTC. Protein product: CASSLVVSQETQYF. The whole variable domain, remainder taken from reference TRBV7-7 and TRBJ2-5, is GAGVSQSPRYKVTKRGQDVTLRCDPISSHATLYWYQQALGQGPEFLTYFNYEAQPDKSGLPSDRFSAERPEGSISTLTIQRTEQRDSAMYRCASSLVVSQETQYFGPGTRLLVL.

This rearrangement joins TRBV3-1 to TRBJ2-7; D is perhaps TRBD2 (6 bases). The CDR3 consists of 12 residues. Germline lookup yields CDR1 LGHDT and CDR2 YNNKEL (reference sequence). The ends were cut back, 5 bases at V and 4 bases at J, with 9 bases in the middle. The CDR3 nucleotides read TGTGCCAGCAGCGGGGGGATATACGAGCAGTACTTC. Its translation is CASSGGIYEQYF.

This clonotype came up many times. The chain recombines TRBV20-1 with TRBJ2-7, with 7 bases aligning to TRBD2. Looked up from germline, CDR1 is DFQATT and CDR2 is SNEGSKA (reference sequence). This CDR3 is built from 14 residues. With V trimmed by 3 bases and J by 5 bases, 10 bases remained unmatched. CDR3 loop: CSARTSPTKNEQYF. The CDR3 DNA reads as TGCAGTGCTAGGACTAGCCCCACGAAGAACGAGCAGTACTTC.

There are a few counts of this clonotype. The chain joins TRBV24-1 to TRBJ2-2, with D possibly being TRBD1 (6 bases). The CDR3 is 14 residues long. The V gene's germline CDR1 is KGHDR and CDR2 SFDVKD. V lost 9 bases and J lost 3, with 13 bases in between. CDR3 sequence: CATRAGADTGELFF. In DNA, the CDR3 is TGTGCCACCCGAGCAGGGGCGGACACCGGGGAGCTGTTTTTT.

This chain joins TRBV14 and TRBJ2-7, with 9 bases fitting TRBD1. CDR3 size: 15 residues. Germline V CDR1 and CDR2: SGHDN, FVKESK. Trimming removed 3 bases from V and 5 bases from J; junction bases left unmatched: 8. The CDR3 protein is CASSHPGTGRHEQYF. The CDR3 DNA reads TGTGCCAGCAGCCACCCCGGGACAGGGCGCCACGAGCAGTACTTC.

This clonotype was seen at least ten times. The chain couples TRBV10-1 to TRBJ2-7; 9 bases are a match to TRBD1. The CDR3 contains 15 residues. CDR1 and CDR2 from the germline V gene are WNHNN and SYGVQD (reference sequence). V lost 5 bases, J lost 5 bases, and 10 bases stayed unmatched. As DNA, the CDR3 is TGCGCCAGCAGTCGAAACCGGGACAGGGAGGACGAGCAGTACTTC. Translating it yields CASSRNRDREDEQYF.

This clonotype was observed a handful of times. V gene TRBV9 combines with J gene TRBJ2-3; perhaps D is TRBD1 or TRBD2 (6 bases each). Germline V lookup: CDR1 SGDLS, CDR2 YYNGEE. V lost 4 bases and J 6 bases, leaving 24 bases between the germline ends. This CDR3 spans 17 amino acids. The CDR3 spells CASSPSGTGGGTDTQYF. The CDR3 coding sequence is TGTGCCAGCAGCCCATCGGGAACAGGAGGGGGTACGGATACGCAGTATTTT.

The genes are TRBV6-1 and TRBJ1-5, with TRBD1 identical over 9 bases. V lost 6 bases and J lost 0; bases outside the gene matches: 6. Germline V gene data show CDR1 as MNHNS and CDR2 as SASEGT. CDR3 length: 16 residues. Written as DNA, the CDR3 is TGTGCCAGCAGAACCGACAGGGGGTCTAGCAATCAGCCCCAGCATTTT. This encodes CASRTDRGSSNQPQHF.

This clonotype occurred a few times. The chain is built from TRBV7-9 and TRBJ1-4; D uncertain. Germline-derived CDR1 and CDR2 are SEHNR and FQNEAQ (reference sequence). The CDR3 sequence is 16 residues long. Trimming pared 1 base from V and 7 bases from J, leaving 16 bases between. Here the CDR3 reads CASSLVGPVGFEKLFF. The DNA of the CDR3 is TGTGCCAGCAGCTTAGTCGGGCCGGTGGGCTTTGAAAAACTGTTTTTT.

The chain recombines TRBV10-3 with TRBJ2-7; no clear D gene. The CDR3 is 11 residues long. V was pared by 2 bases and J by 5 bases, with 4 bases between. The germline gives CDR1 ENHRY, CDR2 SYGVKD. CDR3 protein: CAISENHEQYF. The CDR3 DNA sequence: TGTGCCATCAGTGAGAATCACGAGCAGTACTTC.